What follows are 13 T cell receptor beta chains derived from one specimen sequenced in a study of regulatory T cells in long-lasting Graves disease. Time point noted: persistent/refractory GD, antithyroid drugs over 5 years with positive TRAb. The TCR library was made from RNA extracted from PBMCs. With iRepertoire HTBI primers and Arm-PCR of CDR3 regions, TCR beta libraries were built. TCRdb re-analysed the multiplex PCR reads in MiXCR, keeping a single row per CDR3 protein. The table records fewer than 400,000 distinct CDR3 sequences, under 25% of them present only once. This sample comprised peripheral blood mononuclear cells (PBMCs), obtained when the disease was refractory, from a patient treated with antithyroid drugs. The receptor source for this set is a female donor with Graves disease.

The V call is TRBV7-9, the J call TRBJ1-1; D ambiguous. The CDR3 is 13 amino acids. The V gene's germline CDR1 is SEHNR and CDR2 FQNEAQ (reference sequence). V lost 5 bases, J lost 6 bases, and 13 bases lay in between. CDR3: CASSARVRAEAFF. The CDR3 DNA sequence: TGTGCCAGCAGCGCCCGGGTGCGGGCTGAAGCTTTCTTT.

This clonotype was recorded at least ten times. The chain has TRBV10-3 and TRBJ1-1; the D is unclear. V was cut by 3 bases and J by 1 base, with 6 bases left in between. Germline lookup yields CDR1 ENHRY and CDR2 SYGVKD. The CDR3 is 13 residues long. DNA for the CDR3: TGTGCCATCAGTGATTCGGGGAACACTGAAGCTTTCTTT. Translating it yields CAISDSGNTEAFF.

This clonotype was observed a few times. V is TRBV7-9 and J is TRBJ2-2; TRBD2 aligns across 7 bases. V trimming: 5 bases; J trimming: 2 bases; junction bases outside the gene matches: 8. In germline, CDR1 is SEHNR, CDR2 FQNEAQ (reference sequence). This CDR3 comprises 16 residues. The CDR3 sequence is CASSPLSGGNTGELFF. CDR3 sequence (DNA): TGTGCCAGCAGCCCCCTGTCGGGAGGTAACACCGGGGAGCTGTTTTTT.

Remarks on this clonotype: The junction and the germline gene differ at one end; a read error may be behind it. The rearrangement joins TRBV28 to TRBJ2-2; 10 bases align to TRBD1. Germline V gene data show CDR1 as MDHEN and CDR2 as SYDVKM. CDR3 size: 14 residues. CDR3 DNA: TGTGCCAGCCAGACAGGGGGCGCGCCCGGGGAGCCGTTTTTT. Its protein product is CASQTGGAPGEPFF.

The chain links TRBV19 to TRBJ2-7, with TRBD2 matching over 11 bases. This CDR3 comprises 15 residues. V dropped 5 bases and J dropped 4; count of bases not matched to a gene: 7. Germline V gives CDR1 LNHDA, CDR2 SQIVND (reference sequence). CDR3 loop: CASSFTSGSVYEQYF. The CDR3 nucleotides are TGTGCCAGTAGTTTTACTAGCGGGAGTGTTTACGAGCAGTACTTC.

The chain links TRBV7-9 to TRBJ2-4, with D possibly TRBD2 on 6 matching bases. The germline V and J ends were trimmed by 4 bases and 2 bases, with 21 bases remaining between them. Germline CDR1 reads SEHNR; CDR2 reads FQNEAQ (reference sequence). The CDR3 runs to 18 residues. This CDR3 is CASSSLGGSGTPKNIQYF. CDR3 sequence (DNA): TGTGCCAGCAGCTCGCTGGGGGGTAGCGGAACACCCAAAAACATTCAGTACTTC.

This clonotype was recorded many times. One end of the junction is discordant with germline, which a read error may explain. The chain combines TRBV7-7 with TRBJ2-5, with 7 bases that match TRBD1. Per the germline V gene, CDR1 is SSHAT and CDR2 is FNYEAQ (reference sequence). There are 14 residues in the CDR3. DNA of the CDR3: TGTGCTAGCAGTGGGACAGAGACACAAGAGACCCAGTACTTC. This sequence encodes CASSGTETQETQYF.

The chain is built from TRBV7-2 and TRBJ2-7; no clear D gene. The CDR3 is made up of 13 amino acids. V was clipped by 4 bases and J by 6 bases, with 13 bases between them. Germline lookup yields CDR1 SGHTA and CDR2 FQGNSA. The CDR3 coding sequence is TGTGCCAGCAGCTCCTTCCCCGCGGTCGAGCAGTACTTC. Amino acid sequence: CASSSFPAVEQYF.

The rearrangement joins TRBV18 to TRBJ2-7, with D unresolved. V dropped 3 bases and J dropped 9 bases, with 12 bases sitting between them. CDR1 is KGHSH and CDR2 is LQKENI in the germline V gene. The CDR3 loop spans 12 amino acids. In DNA, the CDR3 is TGTGCCAGCTCACCGGACGGTTATCTGCAGTACTTC. Encoded protein: CASSPDGYLQYF.

The chain combines TRBV30 with TRBJ2-2; tentatively, D is TRBD2 (6 bases). The CDR3 runs to 12 residues. The ends were cut back, 3 bases at V and 4 bases at J, with 6 bases in the middle. CDR1 is GTSNPN, CDR2 SVGIG, per germline (reference sequence). CDR3 bases: TGTGCCTGGAGGGGGGGCACCGGGGAGCTGTTTTTT. It translates to CAWRGGTGELFF.

The rearrangement uses TRBV2 and TRBJ2-7; D call uncertain. V dropped 6 bases and J dropped 9 bases, with 18 bases sitting between them. The CDR3 has 13 amino acids. Germline V gene sequence: CDR1 SNHLY, CDR2 FYNNEI. The CDR3 spells CASSLGLSSGQYF. For the CDR3, the DNA is TGTGCCAGCAGCTTGGGATTATCATCGGGGCAGTACTTC.

This clonotype has only one observation. DNA for the CDR3: TGTGCCAGCAGCTTTACCGACAATGAGCAGTTCTTC. Translating gives CASSFTDNEQFF. The chain links TRBV7-2 to TRBJ2-1; D uncertain. The germline V and J ends were trimmed by 3 bases and 5 bases, with 5 bases remaining between them. Germline V gene data show CDR1 as SGHTA and CDR2 as FQGNSA. The CDR3 is made up of 12 amino acids.

At least ten counts were recorded for this clonotype. The CDR3: CASIYGNYEQYF. For the CDR3, the DNA is TGTGCCAGCATTTACGGTAACTACGAGCAGTACTTC. V gene TRBV2 combines with J gene TRBJ2-7; no reliable D call. The CDR3 loop spans 12 amino acids. Germline V gene data show CDR1 as SNHLY and CDR2 as FYNNEI. V lost 7 bases and J lost 3, with 10 bases in between. The variable domain in full, with the rest retrieved from reference TRBV2 and TRBJ2-7, is EPEVTQTPSHQVTQMGQEVILRCVPISNHLYFYWYRQILGQKVEFLVSFYNNEISEKSEIFDDQFSVERPDGSNFTLKIRSTKLEDSAMYFCASIYGNYEQYFGPGTRLTVT.